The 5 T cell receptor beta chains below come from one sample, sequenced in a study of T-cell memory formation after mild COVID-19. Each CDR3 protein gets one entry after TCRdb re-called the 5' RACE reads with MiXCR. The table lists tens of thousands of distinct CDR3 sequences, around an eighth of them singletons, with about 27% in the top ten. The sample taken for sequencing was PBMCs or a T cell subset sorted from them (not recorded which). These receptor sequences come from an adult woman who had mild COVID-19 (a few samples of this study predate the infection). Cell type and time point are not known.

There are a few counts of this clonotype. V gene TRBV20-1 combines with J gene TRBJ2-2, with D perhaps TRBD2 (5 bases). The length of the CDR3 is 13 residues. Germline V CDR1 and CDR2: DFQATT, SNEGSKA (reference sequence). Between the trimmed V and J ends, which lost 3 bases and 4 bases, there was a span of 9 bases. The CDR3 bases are TGCAGTGCTAGGGACTTTACCACCGGGGAGCTGTTTTTT. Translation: CSARDFTTGELFF.

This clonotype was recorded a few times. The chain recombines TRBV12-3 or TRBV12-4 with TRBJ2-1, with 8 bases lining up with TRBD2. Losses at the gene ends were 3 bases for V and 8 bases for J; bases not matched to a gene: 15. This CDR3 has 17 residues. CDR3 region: CASSFLASGHATHEQFF. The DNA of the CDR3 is TGTGCCAGCAGTTTTCTAGCTAGCGGGCATGCCACCCATGAGCAGTTCTTC.

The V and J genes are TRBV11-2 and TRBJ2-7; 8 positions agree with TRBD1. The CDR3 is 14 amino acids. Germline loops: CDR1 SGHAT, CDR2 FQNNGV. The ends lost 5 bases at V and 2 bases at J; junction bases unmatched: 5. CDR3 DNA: TGTGCCAGCAGCATCGGGACAGGACCCTACGAGCAGTACTTC. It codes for CASSIGTGPYEQYF.

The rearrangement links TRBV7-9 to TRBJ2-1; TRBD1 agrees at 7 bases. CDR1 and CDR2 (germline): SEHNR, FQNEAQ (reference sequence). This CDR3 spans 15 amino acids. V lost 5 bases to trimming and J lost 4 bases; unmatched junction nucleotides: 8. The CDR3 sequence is CASSLRGTVYNEQFF. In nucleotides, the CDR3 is TGTGCCAGCAGCCTTCGAGGGACAGTTTACAATGAGCAGTTCTTC. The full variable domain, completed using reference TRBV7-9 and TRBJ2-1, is DTGVSQNPRHKITKRGQNVTFRCDPISEHNRLYWYRQTLGQGPEFLTYFQNEAQLEKSRLLSDRFSAERPKGSFSTLEIQRTEQGDSAMYLCASSLRGTVYNEQFFGPGTRLTVL.

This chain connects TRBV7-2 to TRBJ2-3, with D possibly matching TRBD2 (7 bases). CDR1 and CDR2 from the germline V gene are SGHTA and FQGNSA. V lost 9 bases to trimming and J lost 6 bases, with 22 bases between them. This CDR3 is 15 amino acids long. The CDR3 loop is CASSWGTTGTDTQYF. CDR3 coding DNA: TGTGCCAGTTCATGGGGGACTACAGGGACGGATACGCAGTATTTT. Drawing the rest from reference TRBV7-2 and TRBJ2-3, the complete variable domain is GAGVSQSPSNKVTEKGKDVELRCDPISGHTALYWYRQSLGQGLEFLIYFQGNSAPDKSGLPSDRFSAERTGGSVSTLTIQRTQQEDSAVYLCASSWGTTGTDTQYFGPGTRLTVL.